One sample yielded the 27 T cell receptor beta chains listed below, sequenced in a study of blood T cell repertoires in COVID-19 (TCRdb year 2020). The protocol used for the library was the immunoSEQ multiplex PCR assay. TCRdb carries this immuneACCESS record with in-frame sequences only. Its versions omit some clonotypes, under half of them owing to an unresolved V gene in the studies checked, with the rest unexplained. In this sample the table shows 390,000 or so clones, about 87% of which occur a single time. Of the sample, about 9.4% falls within the top ten clones. Sequenced: peripheral blood. Source of these receptors: a woman aged 30 to 39 with COVID-19, enrolled during active disease.

The chain combines TRBV28 with TRBJ2-5; 9 nucleotides align to TRBD1. This CDR3 spans 16 amino acids. J lost 4 bases, V lost 6 bases, and 12 bases had no gene match. Looked up from germline, CDR1 is MDHEN and CDR2 is SYDVKM. The CDR3 DNA reads TGTGCCAGCAGACTTAGACAGGGGGATTGGCGAGAGACCCAGTACTTC. Translating it yields CASRLRQGDWRETQYF.

V is TRBV7-3 and J is TRBJ2-3; D call uncertain. Trimming left V 4 bases short and J 6 bases short, with 14 bases between. The length of the CDR3 is 14 residues. The germline V gene encodes CDR1 SGHTA and CDR2 FQGTGA. CDR3 sequence: CASSSRQKADTQYF. CDR3 nucleotides: TGTGCCAGCAGCTCCCGACAAAAGGCGGATACGCAGTATTTT.

V and J are TRBV7-9 and TRBJ2-7; D gene uncertain. V shed 5 bases and J shed 3 bases, with 5 bases lying between them. The CDR3 is 11 residues long. The germline V gene has CDR1 SEHNR and CDR2 FQNEAQ (reference sequence). DNA of the CDR3: TGTGCCAGCAGCCCACACTACGAGCAGTACTTC. Its translation: CASSPHYEQYF.

The chain couples TRBV12-3 or TRBV12-4 to TRBJ1-6; D not resolved. The CDR3 length is 13 residues. Trimming left V 5 bases short and J 7 bases short, with 9 bases between. This CDR3 is CASSPAANSPLHF. The CDR3 DNA sequence: TGTGCCAGCAGTCCTGCCGCGAATTCACCCCTCCACTTT.

The chain uses TRBV18 and TRBJ1-2; maybe TRBD1 (5 bases). The CDR3 totals 15 residues. Germline CDR1 is KGHSH and CDR2 is LQKENI. Trimming shortened V by 2 bases and J by 1 base, and 11 bases separated the two germline ends. The DNA for the CDR3 is TGTGCCAGCTCACCATCCACAGGCCTTAACTATGGCTACACCTTC. Amino acid sequence: CASSPSTGLNYGYTF.

This sequence joins TRBV7-9 and TRBJ1-2, with a possible D match to TRBD1 (6 bases). V was trimmed by 2 bases and J by 8 bases, leaving 12 bases between them. Germline CDR1 SEHNR, CDR2 FQNEAQ (reference sequence). The CDR3 loop spans 13 amino acids. The CDR3 loop reads CASSLTGPGGYTF. The CDR3, as DNA: TGTGCCAGCAGCTTAACAGGGCCTGGGGGCTACACCTTC.

V usage is TRBV24-1 and J usage is TRBJ2-7, with 12 bases matching TRBD2. Germline CDR1 is KGHDR and CDR2 is SFDVKD. CDR3 length: 16 amino acids. V lost 1 base to trimming and J lost 5 bases; unmatched junction nucleotides: 5. CDR3 sequence: CATSDFSTSGSHEQYF. The CDR3 DNA sequence: TGTGCCACCAGTGATTTCTCGACTAGCGGGAGCCACGAGCAGTACTTC.

The rearrangement joins TRBV9 to TRBJ2-2; TRBD2 agrees at 13 bases. CDR3 length equals 19 residues. Per the germline V gene, CDR1 is SGDLS and CDR2 is YYNGEE. Trimming took 4 bases from V and 4 from J; bases not matched to a gene: 13. CDR3 sequence (DNA): TGTGCCAGCAGCCCGCGGACTAGCGGGAGAACCCTCCCCACCGGGGAGCTGTTTTTT. It specifies CASSPRTSGRTLPTGELFF.

In this sample, this clone turned up a few times. The chain has TRBV4-1 and TRBJ2-5, with TRBD1 matching 9 bases. With V trimmed by 0 bases and J by 4 bases, 3 bases remained unmatched. Germline assignment: CDR1 MGHRA and CDR2 YSYEKL. This CDR3 region has 15 residues. For the CDR3, the DNA is TGCGCCAGCAGCCAAGATACGGACAGGGGAGAGACCCAGTACTTC. Its translation is CASSQDTDRGETQYF.

The rearrangement uses TRBV2 and TRBJ2-4; 16 bases line up with TRBD2. CDR3 length: 19 residues. V trimming: 5 bases; J trimming: 1 base; junction bases outside the gene matches: 8. Germline CDR1 is SNHLY and CDR2 is FYNNEI. In DNA, the CDR3 is TGTGCCAGCAGTTACCCGGGACTAGCGGGAGGGCCGGCCAAAAACATTCAGTACTTC. It translates to CASSYPGLAGGPAKNIQYF.

The chain joins TRBV19 to TRBJ2-1; D might be TRBD2 (6 bases). V lost 5 bases, J lost 0 bases, and 14 bases lay in between. This CDR3 contains 16 residues. Germline V lookup: CDR1 LNHDA, CDR2 SQIVND (reference sequence). CDR3 sequence reads: CASSVLSGSSYNEQFF. DNA of the CDR3: TGTGCCAGTAGTGTCCTTAGCGGTAGCTCCTACAATGAGCAGTTCTTC. Variable domain in full (rest from reference TRBV19 and TRBJ2-1): DGGITQSPKYLFRKEGQNVTLSCEQNLNHDAMYWYRQDPGQGLRLIYYSQIVNDFQKGDIAEGYSVSREKKESFPLTVTSAQKNPTAFYLCASSVLSGSSYNEQFFGPGTRLTVL.

J is TRBJ1-6 and V is TRBV4-1, with D possibly being TRBD1 (6 bases). V lost 4 bases and J 12 bases, leaving 25 bases between the germline ends. This CDR3 has 17 residues. The germline CDR1 and CDR2 sequences are MGHRA and YSYEKL. In nucleotides, the CDR3 is TGCGCCAGCAGCCCTTGGTTCATCAGGGACCAACAGGGACCCCTCCACTTT. It yields the protein CASSPWFIRDQQGPLHF.

This chain connects TRBV18 to TRBJ1-4; 10 bases map to TRBD1. With V trimmed by 6 bases and J by 2 bases, 15 bases remained unmatched. The length of the CDR3 is 19 residues. Germline V gives CDR1 KGHSH, CDR2 LQKENI. Here the CDR3 reads CASSPRDRGVVRTNEKLFF. The CDR3 coding sequence is TGTGCCAGCTCCCCAAGGGACAGGGGCGTTGTTCGGACTAATGAAAAACTGTTTTTT.

This chain uses TRBV7-2 with TRBJ2-2, with D possibly TRBD2 on 6 matching bases. The CDR3 loop spans 14 amino acids. V shed 7 bases and J shed 4 bases, with 13 bases lying between them. Germline V CDR1 and CDR2: SGHTA, FQGNSA. The CDR3 region is CASTQFGGTGELFF. The CDR3 DNA reads TGTGCCAGCACCCAATTCGGGGGCACCGGGGAGCTGTTTTTT. The full variable domain, in which reference TRBV7-2 and TRBJ2-2 provide the parts outside the CDR3, is GAGVSQSPSNKVTEKGKDVELRCDPISGHTALYWYRQSLGQGLEFLIYFQGNSAPDKSGLPSDRFSAERTGGSVSTLTIQRTQQEDSAVYLCASTQFGGTGELFFGEGSRLTVL.

The chain is built from TRBV11-2 and TRBJ2-5, with a possible D match to TRBD1 (8 bases). Germline values: CDR1 SGHAT, CDR2 FQNNGV. Deletions cut 5 bases from V and 5 bases from J, with 21 bases between. The CDR3 loop spans 16 amino acids. As DNA, the CDR3 is TGTGCCAGCAGCCCCCTGGACAGGGCGGGGGACGAGACCCAGTACTTC. Translated, it gives CASSPLDRAGDETQYF.

J is TRBJ2-3 and V is TRBV28; no firm D call. CDR3 length equals 15 residues. Trimming took 8 bases from V and 1 from J, leaving 16 bases between them. Germline lookup yields CDR1 MDHEN and CDR2 SYDVKM. In DNA, the CDR3 is TGTGCCAGCCCTCGACGCCCCCGGGGCACAGATACGCAGTATTTT. Protein product: CASPRRPRGTDTQYF. Together with reference TRBV28 and TRBJ2-3, the CDR3 gives the full variable domain: DVKVTQSSRYLVKRTGEKVFLECVQDMDHENMFWYRQDPGLGLRLIYFSYDVKMKEKGDIPEGYSVSREKKERFSLILESASTNQTSMYLCASPRRPRGTDTQYFGPGTRLTVL.

This chain links TRBV4-1 with TRBJ2-1; a weak D match, TRBD1 (5 bases). This CDR3 has 16 residues. Germline loops: CDR1 MGHRA, CDR2 YSYEKL. Between the trimmed V and J ends, which lost 1 base and 3 bases, there was a span of 13 bases. The CDR3 loop reads CASSQGAGHLYNEQFF. Written as DNA, the CDR3 is TGCGCCAGCAGCCAAGGGGCCGGACACCTCTACAATGAGCAGTTCTTC.

The J gene is TRBJ2-1, the V gene TRBV10-3; 7 nucleotides match TRBD1. The CDR3 totals 17 residues. Germline assignment: CDR1 ENHRY and CDR2 SYGVKD. The V gene end was trimmed by 2 bases and the J gene end by 0 bases; junction bases not matched to a gene: 7. The CDR3 DNA reads as TGTGCCATCAGTGAGGGTCGGCAGGGGGTCTCCTACAATGAGCAGTTCTTC. Translated, it gives CAISEGRQGVSYNEQFF.

This clone appeared a single time. The chain links TRBV27 to TRBJ2-2; D not resolved. Per the germline V gene, CDR1 is MNHEY and CDR2 is SMNVEV (reference sequence). Trimming left V 1 base short and J 2 bases short, with 14 bases between. This CDR3 is built from 17 residues. CDR3 in amino acids: CASSLLAARLNTGELFF. DNA of the CDR3: TGTGCCAGCAGTTTATTGGCAGCCAGGCTTAACACCGGGGAGCTGTTTTTT.

This chain joins TRBV4-1 and TRBJ2-1, with TRBD2 matching over 9 bases. Trimming took 8 bases from V and 7 from J; bases not matched to a gene: 15. Germline CDR1 is MGHRA and CDR2 is YSYEKL. The CDR3 runs 16 residues. DNA of the CDR3: TGCGCCAGCGGGATACCGCGGGAGGGGGAGGGAAATGAGCAGTTCTTC. Its protein is CASGIPREGEGNEQFF.

This clone was observed a few times. The V call is TRBV24-1, the J call TRBJ1-1; D perhaps matches TRBD1 (6 bases). Trimming left V 6 bases short and J 4 bases short, with 17 bases between. CDR1 is KGHDR and CDR2 is SFDVKD in the germline V gene. The CDR3 sequence is 15 residues long. The CDR3 coding sequence is TGTGCCACCAGTAAGGGGGGGGCTGGACCCACTGAAGCTTTCTTT. Protein sequence: CATSKGGAGPTEAFF.

The V and J genes are TRBV5-5 and TRBJ2-4, with TRBD2 matching 13 bases. The germline V gene encodes CDR1 SGHKS and CDR2 YYEKEE (reference sequence). J was trimmed by 6 bases and V by 0 bases; bases with no gene match: 9. The CDR3 covers 18 residues. CDR3 nucleotide sequence: TGTGCCAGCAGCTTGGCCCCACTAGCGGGAGGGCCCGGAAACATTCAGTACTTC. This encodes CASSLAPLAGGPGNIQYF.

The rearrangement joins TRBV7-2 to TRBJ2-6, with 8 positions matching TRBD2. Germline-derived CDR1 and CDR2 are SGHTA and FQGNSA. CDR3 length: 18 residues. J lost 0 bases, V lost 7 bases, and 11 bases had no gene match. CDR3 protein: CASTTGGQTLSGANVLTF. The CDR3 bases are TGTGCCAGCACTACGGGAGGGCAGACCCTCTCTGGGGCCAACGTCCTGACTTTC.

This clone showed up just a few times. V usage is TRBV5-8 and J usage is TRBJ1-1, with 8 bases that match TRBD1. The CDR3 spans 16 residues. The germline V gene has CDR1 SGHTS and CDR2 YDEGEE. Unmatched junction bases numbered 8, after V lost 4 bases and J lost 0 bases. Here the CDR3 reads CASSQISDRVNTEAFF. As DNA, the CDR3 is TGTGCCAGCAGCCAAATTTCGGACAGGGTGAACACTGAAGCTTTCTTT.

This rearrangement joins TRBV5-1 to TRBJ2-7, with 7 bases lining up with TRBD2. V was clipped by 4 bases and J by 3 bases; unmatched bases: 19. Germline V CDR1 and CDR2: SGHRS, YFSETQ. The CDR3 has 18 amino acids. CDR3 region: CASSLPRPIAGPIYEQYF. The CDR3, as DNA: TGCGCCAGCAGCCTACCCCGCCCAATAGCGGGTCCTATCTACGAGCAGTACTTC.

The chain carries TRBV10-2 and TRBJ2-7; D is undetermined. The CDR3 extends over 12 amino acids. The V gene's germline CDR1 is WSHSY and CDR2 SAAADI. Trimming shortened V by 5 bases and J by 6 bases, and 11 bases separated the two germline ends. CDR3 sequence: CASSIQAREQYF. The CDR3 coding sequence is TGCGCCAGCAGTATTCAGGCTCGCGAGCAGTACTTC.

The rearrangement uses TRBV10-1 and TRBJ2-7; 8 bases map to TRBD2. The CDR3 extends over 15 amino acids. Unmatched junction bases numbered 14, after V lost 8 bases and J lost 5 bases. CDR1 is WNHNN, CDR2 SYGVQD, per germline (reference sequence). The CDR3 loop reads CASSSDRRGDNEQYF. CDR3 DNA sequence: TGCGCCAGCTCTAGTGACCGGCGGGGGGACAACGAGCAGTACTTC.